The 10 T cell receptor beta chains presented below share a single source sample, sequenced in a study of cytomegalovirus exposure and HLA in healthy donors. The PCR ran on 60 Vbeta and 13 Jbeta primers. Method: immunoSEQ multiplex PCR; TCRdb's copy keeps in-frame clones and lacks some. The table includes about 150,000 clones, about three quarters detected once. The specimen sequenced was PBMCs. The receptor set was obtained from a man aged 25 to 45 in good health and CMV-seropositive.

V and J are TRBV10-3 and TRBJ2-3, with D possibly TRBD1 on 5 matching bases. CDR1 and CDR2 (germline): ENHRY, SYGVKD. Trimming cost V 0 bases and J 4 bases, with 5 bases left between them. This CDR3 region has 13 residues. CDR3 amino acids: CAISESGPDTQYF. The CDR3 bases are TGTGCCATCAGTGAGTCGGGGCCAGATACGCAGTATTTT.

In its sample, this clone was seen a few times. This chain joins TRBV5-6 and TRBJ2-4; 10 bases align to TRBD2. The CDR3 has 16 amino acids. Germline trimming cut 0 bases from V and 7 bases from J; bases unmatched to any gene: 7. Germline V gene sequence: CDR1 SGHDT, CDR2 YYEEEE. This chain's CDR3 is CASSLEAGGPGNIQYF. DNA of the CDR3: TGTGCCAGCAGCTTGGAAGCGGGAGGGCCCGGGAACATTCAGTACTTC.

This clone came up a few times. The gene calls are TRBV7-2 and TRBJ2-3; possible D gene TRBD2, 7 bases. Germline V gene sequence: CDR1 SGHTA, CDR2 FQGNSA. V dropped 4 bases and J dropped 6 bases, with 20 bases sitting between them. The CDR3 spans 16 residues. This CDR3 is CASSSRGASGADTQYF. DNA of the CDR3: TGTGCCAGCAGCTCACGGGGGGCTAGCGGAGCTGATACGCAGTATTTT.

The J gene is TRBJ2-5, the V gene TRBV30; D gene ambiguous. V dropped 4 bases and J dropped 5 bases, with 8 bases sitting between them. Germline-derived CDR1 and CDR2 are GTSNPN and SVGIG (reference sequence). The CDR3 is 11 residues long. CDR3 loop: CAWTLGETQYF. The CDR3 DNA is TGTGCCTGGACACTCGGGGAGACCCAGTACTTC.

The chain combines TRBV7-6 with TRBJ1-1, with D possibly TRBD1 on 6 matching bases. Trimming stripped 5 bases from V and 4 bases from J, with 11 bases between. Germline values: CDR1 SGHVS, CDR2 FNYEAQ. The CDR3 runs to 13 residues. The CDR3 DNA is TGTGCCAGCAGCCCTGGACAGACCACTGAAGCTTTCTTT. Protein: CASSPGQTTEAFF.

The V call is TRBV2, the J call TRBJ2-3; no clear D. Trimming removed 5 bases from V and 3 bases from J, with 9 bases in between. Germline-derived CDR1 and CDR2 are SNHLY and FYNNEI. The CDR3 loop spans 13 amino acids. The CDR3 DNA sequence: TGTGCCAGCAGTCCTACTGGTACAGATACGCAGTATTTT. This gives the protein CASSPTGTDTQYF.

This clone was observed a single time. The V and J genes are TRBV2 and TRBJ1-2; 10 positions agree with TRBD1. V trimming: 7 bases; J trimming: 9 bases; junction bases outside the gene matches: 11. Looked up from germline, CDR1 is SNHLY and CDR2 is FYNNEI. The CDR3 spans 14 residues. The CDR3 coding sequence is TGTGCCAGCACCTACGGAGGACAGGGGGGGAGCTACACCTTC. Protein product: CASTYGGQGGSYTF.

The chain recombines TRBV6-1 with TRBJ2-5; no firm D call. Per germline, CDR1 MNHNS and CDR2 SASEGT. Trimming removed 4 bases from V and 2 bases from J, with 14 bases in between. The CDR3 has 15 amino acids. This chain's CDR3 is CASSGRLAAQETQYF. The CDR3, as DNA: TGTGCCAGCAGTGGCCGTTTAGCAGCACAAGAGACCCAGTACTTC.

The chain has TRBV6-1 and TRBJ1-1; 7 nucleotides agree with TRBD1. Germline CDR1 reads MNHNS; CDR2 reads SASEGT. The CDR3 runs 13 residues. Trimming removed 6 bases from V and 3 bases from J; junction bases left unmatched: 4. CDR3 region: CASRVQGDTEAFF. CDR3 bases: TGTGCCAGCAGAGTGCAGGGGGACACTGAAGCTTTCTTT.

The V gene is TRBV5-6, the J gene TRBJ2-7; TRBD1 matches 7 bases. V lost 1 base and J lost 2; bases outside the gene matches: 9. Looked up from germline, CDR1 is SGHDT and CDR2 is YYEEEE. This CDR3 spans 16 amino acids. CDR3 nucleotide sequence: TGTGCCAGCAGCTTGCCGAAATGGGACAGTACCTACGAGCAGTACTTC. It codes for CASSLPKWDSTYEQYF. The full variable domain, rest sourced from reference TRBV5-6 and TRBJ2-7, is DAGVTQSPTHLIKTRGQQVTLRCSPKSGHDTVSWYQQALGQGPQFIFQYYEEEERQRGNFPDRFSGHQFPNYSSELNVNALLLGDSALYLCASSLPKWDSTYEQYFGPGTRLTVT.